Detailed here is one T cell receptor (beta chain). Per the original methods: Quantification of nucleated cells was approximated via reference gene primer amplification. Clones were sequenced by immunoSEQ multiplex PCR, and TCRdb holds only the in-frame ones, with some missing. D and trimming were read from the DNA, whereas the V and J calls and clone size are those reported in that table. The sample consists of 90,000 to 100,000 clones, roughly 90% of them appearing once. The data belong to a study of blood T cell repertoires in COVID-19. At the level of the study: Both acute and convalescent COVID-19 samples were obtained from the United States, Italy and Spain. The cDNA or gDNA used as material had been derived from T cells, B-cell-depleted T cells, or PBMCs.

The length of the CDR3 is 14 residues. V lost 6 bases and J 1 base, leaving 13 bases between the germline ends. Germline lookup yields CDR1 LGHDT and CDR2 YNNKEL (reference sequence). Seattle cases were enrolled at active infection and followed longitudinally. This receptor was taken from a man aged 45-65 years with COVID-19, enrolled during active disease. This chain links TRBV3-1 (or the pseudogene TRBV3-2) with TRBJ2-7; possible D gene TRBD1, 6 bases. Material for sequencing was peripheral blood. The CDR3, as DNA: TGTGCCAGCAGTCTTTTGGGGGCGTCCTACGAGCAGTACTTC. Translating gives CASSLLGASYEQYF.